This T cell receptor (beta chain) was captured in a study of T-cell memory formation after mild COVID-19. For the study at large: For the most part, TCR clusters were specific to one donor.

Germline V gives CDR1 SNHLY, CDR2 FYNNEI. With 4 bases clipped from V and 0 bases from J, the junction kept 3 bases outside the gene matches. The CDR3 covers 15 residues. On this clonotype itself: What it binds is unknown.

Findings of the study overall: Pre-infection memory showed some responding clones, and this suggested that cross-reactive memory joined.

Via MiXCR, TCRdb re-called the 5' RACE reads, giving one row per CDR3 protein. The table includes around 300,000 distinct CDR3 sequences, roughly 13% detected once. The clonotype was recovered from a man aged 18 to 35 who had mild COVID-19 (a few samples of this study predate the infection). Cell type and time point are not known. What was sequenced was PBMCs or a T cell subset sorted from them (not recorded which). The chain recombines TRBV2 with TRBJ1-5; 7 positions agree with TRBD1. This chain's CDR3 is CASSVGQYSNQPQHF. DNA of the CDR3: TGTGCCAGCAGTGTGGGACAGTATAGCAATCAGCCCCAGCATTTT.